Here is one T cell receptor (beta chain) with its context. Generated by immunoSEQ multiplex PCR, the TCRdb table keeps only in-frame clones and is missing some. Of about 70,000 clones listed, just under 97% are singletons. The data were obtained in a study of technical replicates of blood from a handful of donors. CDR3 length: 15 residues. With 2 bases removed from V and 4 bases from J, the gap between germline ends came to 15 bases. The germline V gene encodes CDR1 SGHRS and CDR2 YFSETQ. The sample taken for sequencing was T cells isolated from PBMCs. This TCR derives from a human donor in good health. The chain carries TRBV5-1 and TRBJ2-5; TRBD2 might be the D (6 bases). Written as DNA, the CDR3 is TGCGCCAGCAGCTTACTCGCGGGGTCGGCAGAGACCCAGTACTTC. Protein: CASSLLAGSAETQYF.